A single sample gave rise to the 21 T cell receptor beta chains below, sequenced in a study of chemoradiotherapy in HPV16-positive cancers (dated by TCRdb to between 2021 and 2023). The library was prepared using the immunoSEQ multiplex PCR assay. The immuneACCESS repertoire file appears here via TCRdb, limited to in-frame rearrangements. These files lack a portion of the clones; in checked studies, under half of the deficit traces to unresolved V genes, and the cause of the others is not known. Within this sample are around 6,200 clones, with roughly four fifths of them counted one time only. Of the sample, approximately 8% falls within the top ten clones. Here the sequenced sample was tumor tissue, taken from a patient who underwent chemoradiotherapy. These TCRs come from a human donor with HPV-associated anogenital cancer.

CDR3 DNA sequence: TGTGCCTGGAGTCTCGGGACAGTTCACCGGCGGTATGGCTACACCTTC. As protein: CAWSLGTVHRRYGYTF. The chain is built from TRBV30 and TRBJ1-2; the match to TRBD1 covers 7 bases. There are 16 residues in the CDR3. Germline V gives CDR1 GTSNPN, CDR2 SVGIG (reference sequence). V lost 2 bases to trimming and J lost 5 bases; unmatched junction nucleotides: 14.

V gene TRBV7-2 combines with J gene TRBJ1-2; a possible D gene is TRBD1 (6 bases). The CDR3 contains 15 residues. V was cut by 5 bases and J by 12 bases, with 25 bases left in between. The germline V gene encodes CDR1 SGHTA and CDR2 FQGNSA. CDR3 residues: CASSPTPGQSGFNTF. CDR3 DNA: TGTGCCAGCAGCCCTACGCCTGGACAGTCGGGGTTTAACACCTTC.

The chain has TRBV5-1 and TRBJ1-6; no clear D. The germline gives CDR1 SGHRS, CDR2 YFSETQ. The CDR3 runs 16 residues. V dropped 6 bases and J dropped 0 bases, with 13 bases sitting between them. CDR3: CASTVSGSSYNSPLHF. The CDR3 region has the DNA TGCGCCAGCACAGTTTCCGGCAGCTCCTATAATTCACCCCTCCACTTT.

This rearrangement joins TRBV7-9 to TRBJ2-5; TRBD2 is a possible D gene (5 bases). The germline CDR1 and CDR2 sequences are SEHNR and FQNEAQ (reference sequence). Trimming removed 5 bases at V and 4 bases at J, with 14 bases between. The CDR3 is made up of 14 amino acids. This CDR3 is CASSPQSGVETQYF. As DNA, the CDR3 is TGTGCCAGCAGCCCCCAGAGCGGCGTAGAGACCCAGTACTTC. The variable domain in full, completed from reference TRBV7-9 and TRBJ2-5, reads DTGVSQNPRHKITKRGQNVTFRCDPISEHNRLYWYRQTLGQGPEFLTYFQNEAQLEKSRLLSDRFSAERPKGSFSTLEIQRTEQGDSAMYLCASSPQSGVETQYFGPGTRLLVL.

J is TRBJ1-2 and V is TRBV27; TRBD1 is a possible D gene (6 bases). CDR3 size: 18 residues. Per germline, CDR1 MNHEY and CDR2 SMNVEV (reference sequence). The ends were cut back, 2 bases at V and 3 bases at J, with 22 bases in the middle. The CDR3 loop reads CASSLGGWGRGKDYGYTF. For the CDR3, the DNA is TGTGCCAGCAGTTTAGGGGGATGGGGCAGGGGAAAAGACTATGGCTACACCTTC.

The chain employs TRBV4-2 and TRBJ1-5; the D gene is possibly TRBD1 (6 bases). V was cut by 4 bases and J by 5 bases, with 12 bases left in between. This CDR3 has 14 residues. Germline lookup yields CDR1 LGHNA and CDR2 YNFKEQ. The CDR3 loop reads CASSPRTGYQPQHF. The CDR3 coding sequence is TGTGCCAGCAGCCCGAGAACAGGGTATCAGCCCCAGCATTTT.

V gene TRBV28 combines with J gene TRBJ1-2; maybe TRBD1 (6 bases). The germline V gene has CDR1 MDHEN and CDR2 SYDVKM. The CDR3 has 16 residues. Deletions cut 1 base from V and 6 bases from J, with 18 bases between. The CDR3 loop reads CASSLLLAGGGHGYTF. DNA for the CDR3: TGTGCCAGCAGTTTATTACTTGCTGGGGGCGGGCATGGCTACACCTTC.

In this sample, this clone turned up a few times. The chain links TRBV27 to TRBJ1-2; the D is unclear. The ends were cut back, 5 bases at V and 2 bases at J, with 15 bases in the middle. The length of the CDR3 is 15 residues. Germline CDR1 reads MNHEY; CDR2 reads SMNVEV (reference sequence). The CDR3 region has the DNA TGTGCCAGCAGTCCCCACCTGACCCCAAACTATGGCTACACCTTC. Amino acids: CASSPHLTPNYGYTF.

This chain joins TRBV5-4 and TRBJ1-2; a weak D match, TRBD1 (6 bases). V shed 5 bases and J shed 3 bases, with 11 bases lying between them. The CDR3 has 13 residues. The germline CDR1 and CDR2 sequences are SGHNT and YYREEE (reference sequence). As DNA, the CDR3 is TGTGCCAGCAGACAGGACAGATACTATGGCTACACCTTC. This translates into CASRQDRYYGYTF. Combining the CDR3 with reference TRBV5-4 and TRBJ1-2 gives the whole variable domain ETGVTQSPTHLIKTRGQQVTLRCSSQSGHNTVSWYQQALGQGPQFIFQYYREEENGRGNFPPRFSGLQFPNYSSELNVNALELDDSALYLCASRQDRYYGYTFGSGTRLTVV.

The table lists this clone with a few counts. In nucleotides, the CDR3 is TGTGCCAGCAGCTTAGGTACAGGGAACAATCAGCCCCAGCATTTT. Its translation is CASSLGTGNNQPQHF. The chain is built from TRBV7-2 and TRBJ1-5; tentative D call: TRBD1 (6 bases). V was cut by 1 base and J by 3 bases, with 10 bases left in between. CDR1 and CDR2 from the germline V gene are SGHTA and FQGNSA. There are 15 residues in the CDR3.

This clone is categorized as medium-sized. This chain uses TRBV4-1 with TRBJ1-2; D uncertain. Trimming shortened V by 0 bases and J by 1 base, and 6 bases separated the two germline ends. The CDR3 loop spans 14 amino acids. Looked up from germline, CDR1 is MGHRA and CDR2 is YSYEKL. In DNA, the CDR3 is TGCGCCAGCAGCCAAGATCTCGGTAACTATGGCTACACCTTC. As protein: CASSQDLGNYGYTF.

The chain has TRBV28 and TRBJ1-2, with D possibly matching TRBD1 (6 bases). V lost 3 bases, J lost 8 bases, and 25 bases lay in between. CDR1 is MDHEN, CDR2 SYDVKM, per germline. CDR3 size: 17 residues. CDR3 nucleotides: TGTGCCAGCAGTTTGGGGGGCATTAGGGGTGGGTCAATCGGCTACACCTTC. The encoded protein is CASSLGGIRGGSIGYTF.

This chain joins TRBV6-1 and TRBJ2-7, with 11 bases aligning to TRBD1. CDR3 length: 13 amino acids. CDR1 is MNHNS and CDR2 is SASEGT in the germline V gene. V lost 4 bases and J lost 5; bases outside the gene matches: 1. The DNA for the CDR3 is TGTGCCAGCAGTGGGGGACAGGGGGACGAGCAGTACTTC. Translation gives CASSGGQGDEQYF.

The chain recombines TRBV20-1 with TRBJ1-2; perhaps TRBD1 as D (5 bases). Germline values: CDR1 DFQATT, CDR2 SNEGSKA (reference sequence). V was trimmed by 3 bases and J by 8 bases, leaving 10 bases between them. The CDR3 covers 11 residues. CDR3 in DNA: TGCAGTGCTAGCGGGGCGGGAGGCTACACCTTC. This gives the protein CSASGAGGYTF.

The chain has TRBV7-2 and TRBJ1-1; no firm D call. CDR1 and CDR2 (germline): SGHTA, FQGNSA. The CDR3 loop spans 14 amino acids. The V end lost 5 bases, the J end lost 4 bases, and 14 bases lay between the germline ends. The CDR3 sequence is CASSARLRLTEAFF. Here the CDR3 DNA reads TGTGCCAGCAGCGCGCGACTCAGACTCACTGAAGCTTTCTTT.

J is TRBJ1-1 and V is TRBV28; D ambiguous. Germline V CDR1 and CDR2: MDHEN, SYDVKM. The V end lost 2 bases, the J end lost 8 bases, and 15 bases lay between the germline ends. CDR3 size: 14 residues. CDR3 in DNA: TGTGCCAGCAGTTTAGCATCCCTGCTGGGAGAAGCTTTCTTT. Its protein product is CASSLASLLGEAFF.

The CDR3 DNA is TGCAGCGTTTGGAGGAGTTCTGGAGATACGCAGTATTTT. This codes for CSVWRSSGDTQYF. The chain combines TRBV29-1 with TRBJ2-3; TRBD2 is a possible D gene (5 bases). Trimming stripped 5 bases from V and 5 bases from J, with 14 bases between. Germline assignment: CDR1 SQVTM and CDR2 ANQGSEA. This CDR3 has 13 amino acids.

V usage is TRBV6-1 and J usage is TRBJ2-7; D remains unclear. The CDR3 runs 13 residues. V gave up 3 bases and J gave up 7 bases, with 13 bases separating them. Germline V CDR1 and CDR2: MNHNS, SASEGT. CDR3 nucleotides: TGTGCCAGCAGTGAGTACCCCTCCCGAGAGCAGTACTTC. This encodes CASSEYPSREQYF.

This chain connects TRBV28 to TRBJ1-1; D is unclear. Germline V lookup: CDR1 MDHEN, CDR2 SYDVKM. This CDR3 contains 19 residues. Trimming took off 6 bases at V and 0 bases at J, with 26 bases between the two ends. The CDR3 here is CASSPLPSSGLPMNTEAFF. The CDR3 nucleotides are TGTGCCAGCAGCCCCCTACCCTCCTCGGGCCTCCCCATGAACACTGAAGCTTTCTTT.

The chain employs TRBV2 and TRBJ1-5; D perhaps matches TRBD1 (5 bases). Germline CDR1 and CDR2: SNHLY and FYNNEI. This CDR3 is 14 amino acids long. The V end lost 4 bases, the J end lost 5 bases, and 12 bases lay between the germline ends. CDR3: CASSGSEGHQPQHF. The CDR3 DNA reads TGTGCCAGCAGTGGGTCGGAGGGGCATCAGCCCCAGCATTTT. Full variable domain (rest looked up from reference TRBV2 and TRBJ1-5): EPEVTQTPSHQVTQMGQEVILRCVPISNHLYFYWYRQILGQKVEFLVSFYNNEISEKSEIFDDQFSVERPDGSNFTLKIRSTKLEDSAMYFCASSGSEGHQPQHFGDGTRLSIL.

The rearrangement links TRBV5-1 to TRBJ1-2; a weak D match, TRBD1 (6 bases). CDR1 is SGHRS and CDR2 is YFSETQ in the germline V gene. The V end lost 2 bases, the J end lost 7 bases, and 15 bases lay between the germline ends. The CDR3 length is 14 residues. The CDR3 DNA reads TGCGCCAGCAGCTTAGAACAGGGTAACAGTGGCTACACCTTC. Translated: CASSLEQGNSGYTF.